The T cell receptor (beta chain) under discussion was sequenced for a study of shared clonotypes between healthy human individuals. Looking at the study overall: A couple of women and a few men aged 18 to 49 served as donors. Study-wide results and caveats: In general, naive subsets displayed greater estimated richness than memory subsets did. In this cohort, only blood was sampled, and tissue repertoires likely differ.

As to this clone: Its target is unknown.

Trimming took off 0 bases at V and 7 bases at J, with 19 bases between the two ends. This CDR3 comprises 16 residues. The germline gives CDR1 SGHDN, CDR2 FVKESK. Selected positively for CCR7 and CD45RO-negative, naive CD8 cells excluded terminally differentiated effector memory CD45RA+ cells. TCRdb keeps only in-frame clones here, not all; method: immunoSEQ multiplex PCR. Among fewer than 850,000 clones listed, 90% to 97% were seen once. The sequencing input was naive CD8+ T cells sorted from blood. The genes are TRBV14 and TRBJ2-7, with D possibly TRBD2 on 6 matching bases. This TCR derives from a man aged 25 to 40 in good health. The CDR3 is CASSQEPPGLLKEQYF. Written as DNA, the CDR3 is TGTGCCAGCAGCCAAGAGCCCCCGGGACTCCTTAAGGAGCAGTACTTC. The variable domain in full, completed from reference TRBV14 and TRBJ2-7, reads EAGVTQFPSHSVIEKGQTVTLRCDPISGHDNLYWYRRVMGKEIKFLLHFVKESKQDESGMPNNRFLAERTGGTYSTLKVQPAELEDSGVYFCASSQEPPGLLKEQYFGPGTRLTVT.